Sequencing of this T cell receptor (beta chain) was carried out in a study of shared clonotypes between healthy human individuals. As for the study in general: Each donor's CD8 memory used one plate, CD8 naive two, each CD4 subset three.

Study-wide findings and caveats: An effect of sequencing depth on clonotype sharing among donors was expected.

Deep-level settings were used for running the assay. As processed by the authors: Junction-only sequences without quality scores were provided by ImmunoSEQ, so filtering was different. Clones were sequenced by immunoSEQ multiplex PCR, and TCRdb holds only the in-frame ones, with some missing. V and J calls and clone size follow that table, whereas D and trimming were derived from the DNA. The repertoire holds roughly 2.6 million clones, with more than 80% as singletons. The CDR3 is 12 residues long. CDR1 SQVTM and CDR2 ANQGSEA come from the germline V gene. Turning to this clone: Its antigen is not known.

The rearrangement joins TRBV29-1 to TRBJ2-5; 9 nucleotides line up with TRBD2. The sequencing sample was made of naive CD4+ T cells sorted from blood. Subset described: CD45RA+ positively selected. This TCR was recovered from a man younger than 35 in good health. CDR3 DNA: TGCACCGGAGGGGCGGGGGGGGAGACCCAGTACTTC. This encodes CTGGAGGETQYF.